These 27 T cell receptor beta chains came from one sample sequenced in a study of blood T cell repertoires in COVID-19. Using immunoSEQ multiplex PCR, the repertoire was profiled, and TCRdb retains in-frame clones only, with some absent. The table records approximately 85,000 clones, around four fifths of them present only once. What was sequenced was peripheral blood. Receptor source: a human donor in a cohort sampled during active COVID-19.

V gene TRBV24-1 combines with J gene TRBJ2-1, with 8 bases that match TRBD1. Trimming removed 5 bases from V and 6 bases from J; junction bases left unmatched: 11. Germline V lookup: CDR1 KGHDR, CDR2 SFDVKD. This CDR3 is built from 16 residues. The CDR3 is CATSGATGTGINEQFF. DNA of the CDR3: TGTGCCACCAGTGGCGCCACCGGGACAGGCATCAATGAGCAGTTCTTC.

The genes are TRBV28 and TRBJ2-7; 7 bases fit TRBD1. Trimming at V came to 1 base and at J to 6 bases, leaving 9 bases not matched to a gene. The CDR3 spans 15 residues. CDR1 MDHEN and CDR2 SYDVKM come from the germline V gene. The CDR3 nucleotides read TGTGCCAGCAGTTTATCAACCCGGGACAGTGGCGAGCAGTACTTC. Translating gives CASSLSTRDSGEQYF. Based on the CDR3 plus reference TRBV28 and TRBJ2-7, the full variable domain is DVKVTQSSRYLVKRTGEKVFLECVQDMDHENMFWYRQDPGLGLRLIYFSYDVKMKEKGDIPEGYSVSREKKERFSLILESASTNQTSMYLCASSLSTRDSGEQYFGPGTRLTVT.

V is TRBV3-1 (or the pseudogene TRBV3-2) and J is TRBJ1-1, with TRBD1 identical over 9 bases. After removal of 3 bases from V and 7 bases from J, the junction contained 15 bases not matched to a gene. Germline CDR1 LGHDT, CDR2 YNNKEL (reference sequence). CDR3 length: 17 amino acids. The DNA for the CDR3 is TGTGCCAGCAGCCACTCCCCGGGACAGGGCAGTCGAGGTGAAGCTTTCTTT. Translation: CASSHSPGQGSRGEAFF.

This chain links TRBV5-1 with TRBJ2-7, with 8 bases that match TRBD2. Per germline, CDR1 SGHRS and CDR2 YFSETQ. The CDR3 sequence is 15 residues long. The trim removed 0 bases at V and 6 bases at J, leaving 8 bases unmatched. Here the CDR3 DNA reads TGCGCCAGCAGCTTGGCCGACGGGACTAGAGGCGAGCAGTACTTC. Amino acid sequence: CASSLADGTRGEQYF.

J is TRBJ2-1 and V is TRBV5-1, with D possibly being TRBD1 (6 bases). This CDR3 has 15 amino acids. Trimming shortened V by 0 bases and J by 7 bases, and 14 bases separated the two germline ends. Germline V CDR1 and CDR2: SGHRS, YFSETQ. This CDR3 reads CASSLVGDQGNEQFF. DNA of the CDR3: TGCGCCAGCAGCTTGGTAGGGGACCAGGGGAATGAGCAGTTCTTC. The complete variable domain, with remaining parts taken from reference TRBV5-1 and TRBJ2-1, reads KAGVTQTPRYLIKTRGQQVTLSCSPISGHRSVSWYQQTPGQGLQFLFEYFSETQRNKGNFPGRFSGRQFSNSRSEMNVSTLELGDSALYLCASSLVGDQGNEQFFGPGTRLTVL.

V usage is TRBV7-9 and J usage is TRBJ2-2; D possibly corresponds to TRBD2 (7 bases). Germline CDR1 SEHNR, CDR2 FQNEAQ (reference sequence). Trimming left V 3 bases short and J 7 bases short, with 15 bases between. CDR3 length: 15 amino acids. The CDR3 DNA sequence: TGTGCCAGCAGCTTCACGCGGGGGCTCGGCGGGGAGCTGTTTTTT. Translated, it gives CASSFTRGLGGELFF. Filled out from reference TRBV7-9 and TRBJ2-2, the complete variable domain reads DTGVSQNPRHKITKRGQNVTFRCDPISEHNRLYWYRQTLGQGPEFLTYFQNEAQLEKSRLLSDRFSAERPKGSFSTLEIQRTEQGDSAMYLCASSFTRGLGGELFFGEGSRLTVL.

There are a few counts of this clone. J is TRBJ1-1 and V is TRBV18; possible D gene TRBD1, 6 bases. There are 15 residues in the CDR3. The germline V and J ends were trimmed by 0 bases and 1 base, with 9 bases remaining between them. The germline V gene encodes CDR1 KGHSH and CDR2 LQKENI. The CDR3 here is CASSPPGHQNTEAFF. The DNA for the CDR3 is TGTGCCAGCTCACCACCGGGACACCAGAACACTGAAGCTTTCTTT.

The chain joins TRBV4-1 to TRBJ2-1; D not certain. V shed 4 bases and J shed 4 bases, with 8 bases lying between them. Germline V gene sequence: CDR1 MGHRA, CDR2 YSYEKL. The CDR3 spans 13 residues. The CDR3 spells CASSPLWYNEQFF. The CDR3 DNA reads TGCGCCAGCAGCCCACTGTGGTACAATGAGCAGTTCTTC.

This clone was observed a handful of times. CDR3 sequence reads: CASSASGYSSGNTIYF. The CDR3 DNA sequence: TGTGCCAGCAGTGCCTCGGGGTACAGCTCTGGAAACACCATATATTTT. The chain recombines TRBV28 with TRBJ1-3, with D uncertain. Looked up from germline, CDR1 is MDHEN and CDR2 is SYDVKM. Trimming pared 5 bases from V and 0 bases from J, leaving 14 bases between. CDR3 size: 16 residues.

This chain joins TRBV6-5 and TRBJ1-5; 10 bases match TRBD1. J was trimmed by 6 bases and V by 8 bases; bases with no gene match: 7. CDR1 and CDR2 from the germline V gene are MNHEY and SVGAGI. CDR3 length equals 14 residues. The CDR3 loop is CASSGQGPGQPQHF. CDR3 nucleotide sequence: TGTGCCAGCTCGGGACAGGGGCCCGGTCAGCCCCAGCATTTT.

The genes are TRBV7-3 and TRBJ2-1, with D possibly TRBD1 on 6 matching bases. CDR3 size: 15 residues. V lost 4 bases to trimming and J lost 3 bases, with 13 bases between them. Germline CDR1 and CDR2: SGHTA and FQGTGA. CDR3 sequence (DNA): TGTGCCAGCAGCTCCTCTTGGGGGCACTACAATGAGCAGTTCTTC. Amino acid sequence: CASSSSWGHYNEQFF.

There are a few counts of this clone. The genes are TRBV11-2 and TRBJ2-1; 14 bases agree with TRBD2. Trimming at V came to 5 bases and at J to 10 bases, leaving 7 bases not matched to a gene. The CDR3 length is 15 residues. Germline-derived CDR1 and CDR2 are SGHAT and FQNNGV. Here the CDR3 DNA reads TGTGCCAGCAGCCGGGGACTAGCGGGGGTAGGCGAGCAGTTCTTC. Amino acids: CASSRGLAGVGEQFF. The full variable domain, in which reference TRBV11-2 and TRBJ2-1 provide the parts outside the CDR3, is EAGVAQSPRYKIIEKRQSVAFWCNPISGHATLYWYQQILGQGPKLLIQFQNNGVVDDSQLPKDRFSAERLKGVDSTLKIQPAKLEDSAVYLCASSRGLAGVGEQFFGPGTRLTVL.

The chain joins TRBV6-6 to TRBJ2-2, with 10 bases identical to TRBD1. The CDR3 has 15 residues. V gave up 7 bases and J gave up 4 bases; unmatched junction bases: 6. From germline, CDR1 is MNHNY and CDR2 SVGAGI (reference sequence). In nucleotides, the CDR3 is TGTGCCAGCATTCCGGGACAGGGGCGCACCGGGGAGCTGTTTTTT. Translation: CASIPGQGRTGELFF.

The rearrangement links TRBV19 to TRBJ1-2; 12 positions agree with TRBD1. The CDR3 has 15 amino acids. V was clipped by 11 bases and J by 4 bases; unmatched bases: 11. The germline gives CDR1 LNHDA, CDR2 SQIVND (reference sequence). The CDR3 DNA follows: TGTGCCTCGGGGACAGGGGGCTCCGGTTTCTATGGCTACACCTTC. It is translated as CASGTGGSGFYGYTF. The whole variable domain, remainder taken from reference TRBV19 and TRBJ1-2, is DGGITQSPKYLFRKEGQNVTLSCEQNLNHDAMYWYRQDPGQGLRLIYYSQIVNDFQKGDIAEGYSVSREKKESFPLTVTSAQKNPTAFYLCASGTGGSGFYGYTFGSGTRLTVV.

This rearrangement joins TRBV5-1 to TRBJ1-2, with D maybe TRBD1 (5 bases). V was pared by 4 bases and J by 4 bases, with 11 bases between. The CDR3 totals 13 residues. Per germline, CDR1 SGHRS and CDR2 YFSETQ. CDR3 sequence (DNA): TGCGCCAGCAGCCTCGACAGTATCTATGGCTACACCTTC. It encodes CASSLDSIYGYTF.

The rearrangement links TRBV19 to TRBJ1-2, with 7 bases that match TRBD1. The V segment lost 9 bases and the J segment 3 bases; nucleotides outside the gene matches: 13. CDR3 size: 15 residues. Germline V gene sequence: CDR1 LNHDA, CDR2 SQIVND (reference sequence). The CDR3 DNA follows: TGTGCCAGCTACCAGCCCCGACAGGGCTACTATGGCTACACCTTC. Residues: CASYQPRQGYYGYTF.

The chain uses TRBV5-1 and TRBJ1-4; 10 bases map to TRBD1. V gave up 4 bases and J gave up 14 bases; unmatched junction bases: 11. CDR1 is SGHRS and CDR2 is YFSETQ in the germline V gene. The CDR3 runs to 14 residues. The CDR3 DNA follows: TGCGCCAGCAGCGGGGACAGGGGCCCAACAGAGCTGTTTTTT. Protein sequence: CASSGDRGPTELFF. Complete variable domain (other parts from reference TRBV5-1 and TRBJ1-4): KAGVTQTPRYLIKTRGQQVTLSCSPISGHRSVSWYQQTPGQGLQFLFEYFSETQRNKGNFPGRFSGRQFSNSRSEMNVSTLELGDSALYLCASSGDRGPTELFFGSGTQLSVL.

The chain links TRBV3-1 (or the pseudogene TRBV3-2) to TRBJ1-6; 10 bases are a match to TRBD1. Unmatched junction bases numbered 7, after V lost 4 bases and J lost 7 bases. This CDR3 is built from 16 residues. CDR1 is LGHDT and CDR2 is YNNKEL in the germline V gene (reference sequence). CDR3 protein: CASSRRQGAGNSPLHF. In DNA form, the CDR3 reads TGTGCCAGCAGCCGGCGACAGGGGGCTGGGAATTCACCCCTCCACTTT.

This clone occurred a few times. The rearrangement links TRBV10-3 to TRBJ2-7; 10 bases match TRBD1. Germline V lookup: CDR1 ENHRY, CDR2 SYGVKD. The V gene end was trimmed by 6 bases and the J gene end by 0 bases; junction bases not matched to a gene: 2. CDR3 length: 14 amino acids. DNA of the CDR3: TGTGCCATCAGGGGACAGGGGAGCTCCTACGAGCAGTACTTC. Translation gives CAIRGQGSSYEQYF.

The chain joins TRBV10-3 to TRBJ2-5; TRBD1 is a possible D gene (7 bases). The CDR3 has 15 amino acids. With 3 bases removed from V and 2 bases from J, the gap between germline ends came to 13 bases. Germline V gene data show CDR1 as ENHRY and CDR2 as SYGVKD. In nucleotides, the CDR3 is TGTGCCATCAGTGACGCAGGGGGGAGGCAAGAGACCCAGTACTTC. Its protein product is CAISDAGGRQETQYF.

V usage is TRBV4-1 and J usage is TRBJ1-2, with TRBD1 as a possible D gene (6 bases). The V gene lost 1 base and the J gene lost 8 bases, with 20 bases spanning the gap. The germline V gene encodes CDR1 MGHRA and CDR2 YSYEKL. The CDR3 covers 16 residues. CDR3 DNA: TGCGCCAGCAGCCAAGGACCGAGAGGGGGACGGCGGGGCTACACCTTC. Encoded protein: CASSQGPRGGRRGYTF.

This chain links TRBV19 with TRBJ2-1; 15 nucleotides match TRBD2. The V and J ends lost 5 bases and 9 bases, in that order; junction bases with no gene match: 8. The CDR3 is made up of 16 amino acids. Germline V CDR1 and CDR2: LNHDA, SQIVND (reference sequence). CDR3 region: CASSPRTSGGAVEQFF. CDR3 coding DNA: TGTGCCAGTAGTCCCCGGACTAGCGGGGGGGCAGTTGAGCAGTTCTTC.

In this sample, this clone turned up once. The rearrangement uses TRBV5-4 and TRBJ2-1; no clear D. This CDR3 is built from 16 residues. With 1 base removed from V and 7 bases from J, the gap between germline ends came to 18 bases. CDR1 and CDR2 (germline): SGHNT, YYREEE (reference sequence). The CDR3 DNA reads TGTGCCAGCAGCTTGCGAGCCCCGGTCCCGAAGAATGAGCAGTTCTTC. Its translation: CASSLRAPVPKNEQFF.

The chain carries TRBV2 and TRBJ1-1; D remains unclear. V lost 4 bases and J lost 3, with 12 bases in between. This CDR3 has 14 amino acids. The V gene's germline CDR1 is SNHLY and CDR2 FYNNEI. The CDR3, as DNA: TGTGCCAGCAGTGCGTTTCGAGGAGACACTGAAGCTTTCTTT. It yields the protein CASSAFRGDTEAFF.

The CDR3 DNA follows: TGTGCCAGCAGCTTAGACAGGGGTAGGAACACTGAAGCTTTCTTT. Translation: CASSLDRGRNTEAFF. The chain uses TRBV7-9 and TRBJ1-1, with 7 nucleotides matching TRBD1. CDR1 and CDR2 (germline): SEHNR, FQNEAQ (reference sequence). Losses at the gene ends were 1 base for V and 1 base for J; bases not matched to a gene: 3. This CDR3 has 15 amino acids.

This clone was recorded a few times. The rearrangement joins TRBV27 to TRBJ2-5; TRBD2 aligns across 12 bases. Germline V gene data show CDR1 as MNHEY and CDR2 as SMNVEV (reference sequence). Trimming removed 2 bases from V and 3 bases from J; junction bases left unmatched: 1. The CDR3 length is 15 residues. The CDR3 reads CASSLLAGGEETQYF. The CDR3 region has the DNA TGTGCCAGCAGTTTACTAGCGGGGGGGGAAGAGACCCAGTACTTC.

The rearrangement links TRBV5-1 to TRBJ2-3; 8 nucleotides agree with TRBD2. Germline-derived CDR1 and CDR2 are SGHRS and YFSETQ. The J segment lost 4 bases and the V segment lost 3 bases, leaving 13 bases of the junction unmatched. The CDR3 is made up of 17 amino acids. Here the CDR3 DNA reads TGCGCCAGCAGCTCGCTAAGACGGGGGGGCTCCGCAGATACGCAGTATTTT. It is translated as CASSSLRRGGSADTQYF.